This T cell receptor (beta chain) is from a study of human T cells and chemical hapten exposure. From the RACE reads, TCRdb called clonotypes with MiXCR, one entry per CDR3 protein. The table shows about 110,000 distinct CDR3 sequences, with about a tenth occurring only once. Study findings and constraints: No alteration of TCRs above 1 in 1000 frequency was seen with DPC sensitization.

A remark on this clonotype: Its antigen is as yet unknown.

Time point: patch test 2, 6 weeks after DPC sensitization. Treatment given: therapeutic diphenylcyclopropenone sensitization with weekly scalp DPC. Trimming left V 0 bases short and J 8 bases short, with 19 bases between. Per germline, CDR1 LGHNA and CDR2 YNFKEQ. This CDR3 is built from 17 residues. The TCR sequence derives from a woman between 40 and 55 years old with alopecia areata. Some clones in this sample may be carry-over from other donors' samples. The V and J genes are TRBV4-2 and TRBJ1-4, with D possibly matching TRBD1 (6 bases). The source material was whole blood, sampled in connection with sensitization to the hapten diphenylcyclopropenone (DPC). CDR3 sequence: CASSQEPIPGAVEKLFF. CDR3 coding DNA: TGTGCCAGCAGCCAAGAACCAATACCAGGGGCGGTGGAAAAACTGTTTTTT.